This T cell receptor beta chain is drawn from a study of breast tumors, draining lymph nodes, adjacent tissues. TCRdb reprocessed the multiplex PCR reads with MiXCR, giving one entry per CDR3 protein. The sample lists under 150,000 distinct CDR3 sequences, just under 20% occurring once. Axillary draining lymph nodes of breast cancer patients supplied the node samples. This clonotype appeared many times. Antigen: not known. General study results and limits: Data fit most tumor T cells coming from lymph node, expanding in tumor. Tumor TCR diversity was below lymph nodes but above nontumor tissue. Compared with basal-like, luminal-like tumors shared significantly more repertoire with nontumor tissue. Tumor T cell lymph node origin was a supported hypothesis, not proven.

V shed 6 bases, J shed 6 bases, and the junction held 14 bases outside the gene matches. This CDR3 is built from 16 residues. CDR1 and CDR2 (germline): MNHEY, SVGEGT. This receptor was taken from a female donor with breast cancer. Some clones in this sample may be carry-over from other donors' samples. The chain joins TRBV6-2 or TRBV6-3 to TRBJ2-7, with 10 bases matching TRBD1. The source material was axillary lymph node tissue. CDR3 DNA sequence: TGTGCCAGCAGAGCCCGCCCGGGACAGGGGCCTAGCGAGCAGTACTTC. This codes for CASRARPGQGPSEQYF.